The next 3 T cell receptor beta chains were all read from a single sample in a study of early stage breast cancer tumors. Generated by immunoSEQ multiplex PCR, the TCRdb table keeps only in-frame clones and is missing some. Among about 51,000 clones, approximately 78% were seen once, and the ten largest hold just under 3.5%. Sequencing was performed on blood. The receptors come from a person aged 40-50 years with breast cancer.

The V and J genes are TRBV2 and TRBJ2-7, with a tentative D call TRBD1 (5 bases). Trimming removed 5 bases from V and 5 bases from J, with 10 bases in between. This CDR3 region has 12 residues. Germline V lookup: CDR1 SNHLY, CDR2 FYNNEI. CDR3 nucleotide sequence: TGTGCCAGCAGTAGGGGTAGCCACGAGCAGTACTTC. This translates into CASSRGSHEQYF.

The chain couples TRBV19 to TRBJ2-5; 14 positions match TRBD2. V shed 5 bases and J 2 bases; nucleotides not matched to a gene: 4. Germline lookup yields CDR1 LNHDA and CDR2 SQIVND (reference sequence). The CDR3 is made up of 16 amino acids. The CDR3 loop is CASSGLAGGRQETQYF. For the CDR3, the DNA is TGTGCCAGTAGTGGACTAGCGGGAGGCAGACAAGAGACCCAGTACTTC.

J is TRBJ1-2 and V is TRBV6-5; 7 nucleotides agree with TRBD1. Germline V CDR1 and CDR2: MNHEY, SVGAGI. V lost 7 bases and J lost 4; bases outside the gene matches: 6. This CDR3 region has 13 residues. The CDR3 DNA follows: TGTGCCAGCACCCCAGGGGGTGGCTATGGCTACACCTTC. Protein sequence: CASTPGGGYGYTF.